What follows are 8 T cell receptor beta chains derived from one specimen sequenced in a study of shared clonotypes between healthy human individuals. CD45RO-negative CD8 cells positively selected for CCR7 made up the naive population, which excluded terminally differentiated effector memory CD45RA+ cells. Using immunoSEQ multiplex PCR, the repertoire was profiled, and TCRdb retains in-frame clones only, with some absent. The table includes approximately 1.9 million clones, about 94% detected once. The source material was naive CD8+ T cells from PBMCs. These receptors all come from a young man in good health. Some clones in this sample may be carry-over from other donors' samples.

The rearrangement joins TRBV7-3 to TRBJ2-1; D unresolved. The CDR3 covers 14 residues. The germline V and J ends were trimmed by 1 base and 4 bases, with 8 bases remaining between them. Germline V lookup: CDR1 SGHTA, CDR2 FQGTGA. CDR3 in DNA: TGTGCCAGCAGCTTAAATTCAGGATACAATGAGCAGTTCTTC. Its translation is CASSLNSGYNEQFF.

This chain joins TRBV7-9 and TRBJ2-7; D is perhaps TRBD1 (6 bases). V was clipped by 1 base and J by 7 bases, with 20 bases between them. The CDR3 runs 16 residues. Germline-derived CDR1 and CDR2 are SEHNR and FQNEAQ (reference sequence). DNA of the CDR3: TGTGCCAGCAGCTTAGGGGGGCTAGGGACAACGGAAGAGCAGTACTTC. This encodes CASSLGGLGTTEEQYF. The variable domain in full, completed from reference TRBV7-9 and TRBJ2-7, reads DTGVSQNPRHKITKRGQNVTFRCDPISEHNRLYWYRQTLGQGPEFLTYFQNEAQLEKSRLLSDRFSAERPKGSFSTLEIQRTEQGDSAMYLCASSLGGLGTTEEQYFGPGTRLTVT.

The chain recombines TRBV19 with TRBJ2-2; weak D call: TRBD2 (5 bases). CDR3 length equals 19 residues. V was shortened by 5 bases and J by 5 bases, with 27 bases between the two germline ends. Germline CDR1 LNHDA, CDR2 SQIVND (reference sequence). The CDR3 protein is CASSAILGPGGRRTGELFF. As DNA, the CDR3 is TGTGCCAGTAGTGCAATCTTGGGTCCGGGCGGCAGGAGGACCGGGGAGCTGTTTTTT.

The rearrangement uses TRBV10-1 and TRBJ2-2; D is unresolved. Per the germline V gene, CDR1 is WNHNN and CDR2 is SYGVQD (reference sequence). V was cut by 2 bases and J by 0 bases, with 7 bases left in between. CDR3 length: 15 amino acids. The CDR3 sequence is CASSEVGSNTGELFF. Written as DNA, the CDR3 is TGCGCCAGCAGTGAGGTTGGATCGAACACCGGGGAGCTGTTTTTT.

The chain joins TRBV11-2 to TRBJ2-1; D may be TRBD1 (7 bases). CDR1 and CDR2 from the germline V gene are SGHAT and FQNNGV. V lost 1 base and J 9 bases, leaving 16 bases between the germline ends. This CDR3 is 15 amino acids long. The CDR3 sequence: CASSLAGGSLREQFF. The CDR3 coding sequence is TGTGCCAGCAGCTTAGCAGGGGGGTCCCTCCGTGAGCAGTTCTTC.

The V and J genes are TRBV19 and TRBJ2-1, with 7 bases lining up with TRBD2. CDR3 length equals 19 residues. Germline assignment: CDR1 LNHDA and CDR2 SQIVND (reference sequence). Trimming at V came to 3 bases and at J to 5 bases, leaving 19 bases not matched to a gene. CDR3 DNA: TGTGCCAGTAGTATCCCGATCCCGTTAGCGGGTGGGGGGGACAATGAGCAGTTCTTC. Amino acid sequence: CASSIPIPLAGGGDNEQFF.

The chain is built from TRBV29-1 and TRBJ2-4; D gene unclear. V was cut by 0 bases and J by 0 bases, with 12 bases left in between. The CDR3 has 16 residues. Germline V gene sequence: CDR1 SQVTM, CDR2 ANQGSEA. The CDR3 nucleotides are TGCAGCGTTGAAGATTTGCGCACCTTAGCCAAAAACATTCAGTACTTC. Protein sequence: CSVEDLRTLAKNIQYF.

The rearrangement links TRBV12-5 to TRBJ1-2; D ambiguous. CDR3 length: 16 residues. Germline assignment: CDR1 LGHNT and CDR2 FRNRAP. Trimming pared 6 bases from V and 6 bases from J, leaving 23 bases between. The CDR3 coding sequence is TGTGCTAGTGGCGTGGTGGATTATACAGAGCTGAATGGCTACACCTTC. It translates to CASGVVDYTELNGYTF.